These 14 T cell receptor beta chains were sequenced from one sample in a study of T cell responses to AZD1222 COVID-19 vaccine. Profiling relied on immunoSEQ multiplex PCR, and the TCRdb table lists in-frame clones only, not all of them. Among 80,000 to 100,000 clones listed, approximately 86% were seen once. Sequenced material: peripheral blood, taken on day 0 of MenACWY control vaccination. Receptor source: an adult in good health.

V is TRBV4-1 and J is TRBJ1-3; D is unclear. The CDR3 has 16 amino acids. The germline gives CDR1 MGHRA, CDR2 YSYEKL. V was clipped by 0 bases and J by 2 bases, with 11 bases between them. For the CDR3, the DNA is TGCGCCAGCAGCCAAGATCCCAGGACGCCTGGAAACACCATATATTTT. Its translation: CASSQDPRTPGNTIYF.

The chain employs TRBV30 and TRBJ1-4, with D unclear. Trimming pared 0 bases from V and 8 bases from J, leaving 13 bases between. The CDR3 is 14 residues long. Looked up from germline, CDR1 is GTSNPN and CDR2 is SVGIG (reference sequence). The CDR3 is CAWSVRGLREKLFF. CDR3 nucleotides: TGTGCCTGGAGTGTACGGGGTCTGAGGGAAAAACTGTTTTTT.

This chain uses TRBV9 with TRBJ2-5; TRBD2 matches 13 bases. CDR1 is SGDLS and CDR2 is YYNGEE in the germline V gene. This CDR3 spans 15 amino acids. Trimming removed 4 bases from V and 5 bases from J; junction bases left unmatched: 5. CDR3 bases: TGTGCCAGCAGCCTCGGACTAGCGGGGGTGGAGACCCAGTACTTC. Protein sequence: CASSLGLAGVETQYF.

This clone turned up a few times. In DNA form, the CDR3 reads TGTGCCAGCACCGAACAGGTGAATCAGCCCCAGCATTTT. Encoded protein: CASTEQVNQPQHF. V is TRBV6-5 and J is TRBJ1-5; weak D call: TRBD1 (5 bases). The CDR3 spans 13 residues. V shed 7 bases and J shed 4 bases, with 11 bases lying between them. Germline V CDR1 and CDR2: MNHEY, SVGAGI.

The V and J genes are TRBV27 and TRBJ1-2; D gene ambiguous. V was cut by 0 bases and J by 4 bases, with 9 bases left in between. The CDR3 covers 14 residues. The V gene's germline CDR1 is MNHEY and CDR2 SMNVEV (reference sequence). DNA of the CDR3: TGTGCCAGCAGTTTATCGGGCGGACTCTATGGCTACACCTTC. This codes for CASSLSGGLYGYTF.

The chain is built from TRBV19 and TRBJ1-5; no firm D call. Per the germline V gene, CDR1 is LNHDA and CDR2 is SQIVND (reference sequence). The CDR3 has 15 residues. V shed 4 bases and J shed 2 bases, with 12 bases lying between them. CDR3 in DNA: TGTGCCAGTAGTACCCGGCCGGCGGGCAATCAGCCCCAGCATTTT. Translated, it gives CASSTRPAGNQPQHF. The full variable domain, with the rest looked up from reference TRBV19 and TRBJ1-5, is DGGITQSPKYLFRKEGQNVTLSCEQNLNHDAMYWYRQDPGQGLRLIYYSQIVNDFQKGDIAEGYSVSREKKESFPLTVTSAQKNPTAFYLCASSTRPAGNQPQHFGDGTRLSIL.

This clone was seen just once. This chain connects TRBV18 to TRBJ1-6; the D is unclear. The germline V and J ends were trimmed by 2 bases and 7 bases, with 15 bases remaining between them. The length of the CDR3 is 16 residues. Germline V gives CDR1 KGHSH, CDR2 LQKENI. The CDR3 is CASSPGQQRANSPLHF. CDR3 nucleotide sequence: TGTGCCAGCTCACCAGGTCAGCAAAGGGCCAATTCACCCCTCCACTTT.

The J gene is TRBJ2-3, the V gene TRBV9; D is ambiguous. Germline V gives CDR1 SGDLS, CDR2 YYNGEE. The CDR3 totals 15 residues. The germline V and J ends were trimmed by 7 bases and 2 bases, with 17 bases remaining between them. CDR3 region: CASGAQAQPTDTQYF. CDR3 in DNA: TGTGCCAGCGGTGCGCAGGCTCAACCCACAGATACGCAGTATTTT.

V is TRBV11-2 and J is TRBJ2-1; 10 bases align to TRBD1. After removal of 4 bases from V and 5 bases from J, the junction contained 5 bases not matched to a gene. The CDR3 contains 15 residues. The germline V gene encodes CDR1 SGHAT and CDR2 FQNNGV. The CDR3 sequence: CASSSPGQGNNEQFF. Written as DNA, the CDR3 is TGTGCCAGCAGCTCACCGGGACAGGGGAACAATGAGCAGTTCTTC.

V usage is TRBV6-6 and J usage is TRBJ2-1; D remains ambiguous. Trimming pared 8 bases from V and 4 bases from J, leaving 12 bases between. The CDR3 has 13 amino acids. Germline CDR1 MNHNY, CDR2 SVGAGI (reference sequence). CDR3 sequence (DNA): TGTGCCAGCTCTAGACTGCCTTACAATGAGCAGTTCTTC. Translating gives CASSRLPYNEQFF.

For the CDR3, the DNA is TGTGCCAGCACTACTCTAAATAATGAGCAGTTCTTC. It is translated as CASTTLNNEQFF. The rearrangement links TRBV11-1 to TRBJ2-1; D unresolved. The germline V gene has CDR1 SGHAT and CDR2 FQDESV (reference sequence). Trimming pared 7 bases from V and 7 bases from J, leaving 11 bases between. The CDR3 is made up of 12 amino acids. Supplemented by reference TRBV11-1 and TRBJ2-1, the full variable domain reads EAEVAQSPRYKITEKSQAVAFWCDPISGHATLYWYRQILGQGPELLVQFQDESVVDDSQLPKDRFSAERLKGVDSTLKIQPAELGDSAMYLCASTTLNNEQFFGPGTRLTVL.

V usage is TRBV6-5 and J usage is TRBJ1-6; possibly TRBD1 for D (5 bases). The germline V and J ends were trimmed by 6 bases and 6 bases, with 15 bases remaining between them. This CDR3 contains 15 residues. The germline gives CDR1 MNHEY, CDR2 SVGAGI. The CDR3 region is CASRTQGFGNSPLHF. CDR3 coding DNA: TGTGCCAGCAGGACCCAGGGTTTTGGTAATTCACCCCTCCACTTT.

For the CDR3, the DNA is TGTGCCAGCACCCCAGGGGAATGTACCGGGGAGCTGTTTTTT. It yields the protein CASTPGECTGELFF. V and J are TRBV21-1 and TRBJ2-2; the DNA was not compared with TRBD1, the D call given in the table. TRBV21-1 is a pseudogene. This CDR3 region has 14 residues.

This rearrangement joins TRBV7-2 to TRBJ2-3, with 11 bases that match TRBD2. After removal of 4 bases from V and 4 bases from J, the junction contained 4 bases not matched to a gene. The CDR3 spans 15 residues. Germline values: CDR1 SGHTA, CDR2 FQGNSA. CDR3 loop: CASSSRLAGSDTQYF. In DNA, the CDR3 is TGTGCCAGCAGCTCCAGACTAGCGGGGTCAGATACGCAGTATTTT.